This T cell receptor (beta chain) comes out of a study of T cells in Graves' hyperthyroidism and ophthalmopathy. Researchers amplified the TCR beta CDR3 regions from RNA transcripts. HTBI primers were the set used in a first-round RT-PCR of the TCR CDR3. TCRdb reprocessed the multiplex PCR reads with MiXCR, giving one entry per CDR3 protein. The profile shows approximately 490,000 distinct CDR3 sequences, less than 25% of them singletons. Uncontrolled infection, other autoimmune disease, pregnancy or lactation disqualified patients from enrolment. This clonotype was detected a few times. Deletions cut 3 bases from V and 5 bases from J, with 16 bases between. CDR1 is LNHDA and CDR2 is SQIVND in the germline V gene (reference sequence). CDR3 length: 15 residues.

Sequencing was performed on blood. The chain joins TRBV19 to TRBJ1-2; TRBD1 is a possible D gene (6 bases). The clonotype originates from a woman in her 70s with Graves' ophthalmopathy. CDR3: CASSMVDSRGYGYTF. CDR3 DNA sequence: TGTGCCAGTAGTATGGTGGACAGCAGAGGTTATGGCTACACCTTC.